Reported below is one TCR beta chain. Its antigen is still unknown. The protocol was immunoSEQ multiplex PCR, while the TCRdb copy is restricted to in-frame clones and leaves out a portion. The repertoire holds 28,000 or so clones, with 80% to 90% as singletons. This record comes from a study of T cell responses to AZD1222 COVID-19 vaccine. Whole-study findings and limits: The CD4 TCRs associated with vaccination extended across spike and predominated at 160-218 and 743-854. Just a handful of AZD1222 recipients were seropositive at baseline.

The germline V and J ends were trimmed by 5 bases and 0 bases, with 7 bases remaining between them. This CDR3 comprises 13 residues. Germline V gene data show CDR1 as SGHAT and CDR2 as FQNNGV. This rearrangement joins TRBV11-2 to TRBJ1-1; D not resolved. The clonotype originates from an adult who received the AZD1222 COVID-19 vaccine. The starting material was peripheral blood, obtained 28 days after the second AZD1222 dose. The DNA for the CDR3 is TGTGCCAGCAGCCCTCAGCTGAACACTGAAGCTTTCTTT. As protein: CASSPQLNTEAFF.